The subject of this entry is one TCR beta chain. The antigen is undetermined. Over 180 million TCR-beta sequences, together covering 15-18 subjects, were produced by every individual sequencing run that was carried out. From the 5' RACE reads, TCRdb called clonotypes with MiXCR, one entry per CDR3 protein. This repertoire shows approximately 59,000 distinct CDR3 sequences, roughly 5.6% found once; its top ten account for about 6%. These data originate in a study of neurological immune-mediated disorders. Background on the study: For the roughly 34 multiple sclerosis patients, the disease was relapsing-remitting in around 31 and secondary progressive in 3.

Study findings and constraints: Expansion of TCR clones was greatest in HTLV-1-associated myelopathy and smallest in multiple sclerosis, where it fell below that of healthy controls. Subjects shared no identical expanded-clone CDR3 amino acid sequences, suggesting private TCR-beta repertoires in all groups.

This receptor was taken from a human donor with multiple sclerosis. The donor label of this sample is uncertain. Sequenced input: PBMCs.

The CDR3 spells CASSSGTGVYEQYF. In nucleotides, the CDR3 is TGTGCCAGCAGCTCCGGGACAGGGGTGTACGAGCAGTACTTC. The chain combines TRBV7-9 with TRBJ2-7; 10 nucleotides agree with TRBD1. From germline, CDR1 is SEHNR and CDR2 FQNEAQ (reference sequence). The J segment lost 4 bases and the V segment lost 4 bases, leaving 4 bases of the junction unmatched. CDR3 length equals 14 residues.